The 29 T cell receptor beta chains below come from one sample, sequenced in a study of T cells in women clearing cervical HPV infection. Clones were read by immunoSEQ multiplex PCR, and TCRdb kept only the in-frame ones, dropping some. The sample is made up of about 36,000 clones, and the top ten hold about 3.9% of it. The specimen sequenced was blood buffy coat. The receptors come from a woman between 18 and 70 years old with a cervical HPV16 infection that either progressed to CIN3+ or cleared (not recorded which).

Notes on this clone: The read falls 3 residues short of the CDR3 end, and the missing part is taken from the germline J gene. This chain connects TRBV6-1 to TRBJ1-4; 8 bases are a match to TRBD1. The V segment lost 3 bases and the J segment 2 bases; nucleotides outside the gene matches: 5. CDR3 length equals 16 residues. CDR1 and CDR2 (germline): MNHNS, SASEGT. The sequenced CDR3 bases are TGTGCCAGCAGTGAGTACAGGGGGTCTACTAATGAAAAA. Amino acid sequence: CASSEYRGSTNEK. The whole CDR3 sequence is CASSEYRGSTNEKLFF.

CDR3 DNA (partial): TGTGCCAGCAGCCGTAGGACAGGGGGTTTGGTCACTGAA. Amino acids: CASSRRTGGLVTE. The whole CDR3 reads CASSRRTGGLVTEAFF. The rearrangement uses TRBV3-1 (or the pseudogene TRBV3-2) and TRBJ1-1; the match to TRBD1 covers 10 bases. The CDR3 end lies 3 residues beyond the end of the read and is filled in from the germline J gene. The CDR3 extends over 16 amino acids. In germline, CDR1 is LGHDT, CDR2 YNNKEL (reference sequence). J was trimmed by 4 bases and V by 4 bases; bases with no gene match: 9.

The CDR3: CASSFLAGSYNEQFF. Partial CDR3 DNA: TGCGCCAGCAGCTTTCTAGCGGGGAGTTACAATGAG. The chain links TRBV5-1 to TRBJ2-1; TRBD2 matches at 9 bases. The read stops 3 residues short of the end of the CDR3; the missing end is completed from the germline J gene. Germline lookup yields CDR1 SGHRS and CDR2 YFSETQ. The CDR3 consists of 15 residues. J lost 4 bases, V lost 2 bases, and 4 bases had no gene match.

With regard to this clone: The CDR3 goes on 3 residues after the read ends, and that part is filled in from the germline J gene. J is TRBJ2-2 and V is TRBV7-8; TRBD1 agrees at 7 bases. The germline CDR1 and CDR2 sequences are SGHVS and FQNEAQ. Trimming at V came to 6 bases and at J to 6 bases, leaving 10 bases not matched to a gene. The CDR3 is 15 amino acids. The covered CDR3 bases are TGTGCCAGCAGGGACCGACAGGGAAGGGCCGGGGAG. Protein: CASRDRQGRAGE. The CDR3 as a whole reads CASRDRQGRAGELFF.

Turning to this clone: The read terminates 3 residues before the CDR3 end, so the remaining end is supplied by the germline J gene. The V gene is TRBV3-1 (or the pseudogene TRBV3-2), the J gene TRBJ1-2, with D maybe TRBD1 (5 bases). The CDR3 is 13 amino acids. CDR1 and CDR2 (germline): LGHDT, YNNKEL (reference sequence). The part of the CDR3 DNA that was read is TGTGCCAGCAGCCAGACGGACCAGGGAGGC. Protein product: CASSQTDQGG. The entire CDR3 protein reads CASSQTDQGGYTF.

To note about this clone: The read ends 3 residues before the CDR3 terminus; that terminus is restored from the germline J gene. The chain is built from TRBV11-2 and TRBJ1-2; possibly TRBD1 for D (5 bases). The CDR3 runs to 11 residues. Germline CDR1 SGHAT, CDR2 FQNNGV. Trimming left V 8 bases short and J 6 bases short, with 10 bases between. Partial CDR3 DNA: TGTGCCAGCCACGGGGGGGATGGC. Translation: CASHGGDG. The full CDR3 is CASHGGDGYTF. Together with reference TRBV11-2 and TRBJ1-2, the CDR3 gives the full variable domain: EAGVAQSPRYKIIEKRQSVAFWCNPISGHATLYWYQQILGQGPKLLIQFQNNGVVDDSQLPKDRFSAERLKGVDSTLKIQPAKLEDSAVYLCASHGGDGYTFGSGTRLTVV.

Worth noting for this clone: The read is 3 residues too short to cover the CDR3 end, so that end is filled in from the germline J gene. The V and J genes are TRBV29-1 and TRBJ2-5; D is possibly TRBD2 (7 bases). Per the germline V gene, CDR1 is SQVTM and CDR2 is ANQGSEA. This CDR3 comprises 13 residues. V gave up 4 bases and J gave up 2 bases, with 11 bases separating them. This CDR3 reads CSVGGGGQETQYF. CDR3 bases read: TGCAGCGTTGGGGGGGGCGGGCAAGAGACC.

Turning to this clone: Sequencing ends 3 residues short of the CDR3 end; the germline J gene provides the rest. J is TRBJ2-3 and V is TRBV20-1; TRBD2 agrees at 13 bases. V trimming: 4 bases; J trimming: 7 bases; junction bases outside the gene matches: 8. Germline V gene sequence: CDR1 DFQATT, CDR2 SNEGSKA (reference sequence). The CDR3 consists of 15 residues. CDR3 residues: CSAIPGLAGMNTQYF. The sequenced part of the CDR3 DNA is TGCAGTGCTATACCGGGACTAGCGGGGATGAATACG.

Concerning this clone: The read is 3 residues too short to cover the CDR3 end, so that end is filled in from the germline J gene. This chain links TRBV20-1 with TRBJ2-6; D unresolved. The CDR3 runs to 15 residues. Between the trimmed V and J ends, which lost 6 bases and 1 base, there was a span of 13 bases. Germline V gene data show CDR1 as DFQATT and CDR2 as SNEGSKA (reference sequence). The CDR3 loop is CSAPPSGSGANVLTF. CDR3 DNA (partial): TGCAGTGCACCGCCTAGTGGTTCTGGGGCCAACGTC.

About this clone: The CDR3 end lies 3 residues beyond the end of the read and is filled in from the germline J gene. The chain combines TRBV5-5 with TRBJ2-7, with D maybe TRBD1 (6 bases). CDR3 length: 14 amino acids. Trimming took 1 base from V and 2 from J, leaving 10 bases between them. CDR1 is SGHKS and CDR2 is YYEKEE in the germline V gene (reference sequence). The CDR3: CASSLRNRAYEQYF. The CDR3 bases that were read are TGTGCCAGCAGCTTGCGAAACAGGGCCTACGAG.

Concerning this clone itself: The DNA ends 3 residues before the CDR3 does, and the rest of the CDR3 is filled in from the germline J gene. The chain employs TRBV5-5 and TRBJ2-7; D may be TRBD1 (6 bases). The germline gives CDR1 SGHKS, CDR2 YYEKEE (reference sequence). V lost 3 bases, J lost 2 bases, and 15 bases lay in between. This CDR3 spans 15 amino acids. CDR3 DNA, as far as it was read: TGTGCCAGCAGCTCCGGACAGCTTGTGCCCTACGAG. Protein: CASSSGQLVPYE. The complete CDR3 protein is CASSSGQLVPYEQYF.

As to this clone: The read terminates 3 residues before the CDR3 end, so the remaining end is supplied by the germline J gene. The rearrangement links TRBV11-2 to TRBJ1-4; D perhaps matches TRBD1 (6 bases). Trimming removed 5 bases at V and 3 bases at J, with 10 bases between. In germline, CDR1 is SGHAT, CDR2 FQNNGV. The CDR3 totals 14 residues. CDR3 DNA (partial): TGTGCCAGCAGCCGTTCAGGGGCTAATGAAAAA. Encoded protein: CASSRSGANEK. The entire CDR3 sequence reads CASSRSGANEKLFF.

As regards this clone: The read finishes 3 residues shy of the CDR3 end, and the germline J gene is used to complete it. The chain employs TRBV5-1 and TRBJ2-7; no firm D call. Germline V gives CDR1 SGHRS, CDR2 YFSETQ. CDR3 size: 14 residues. Trimming took off 2 bases at V and 0 bases at J, with 9 bases between the two ends. The CDR3 reads CASSFAGPSYEQYF. Partial CDR3 DNA: TGCGCCAGCAGCTTTGCTGGGCCCTCCTACGAG.

Turning to this clone: The read ends 3 residues before the CDR3 terminus; that terminus is restored from the germline J gene. V and J are TRBV30 and TRBJ1-5; D call uncertain. The germline CDR1 and CDR2 sequences are GTSNPN and SVGIG (reference sequence). CDR3 length: 12 amino acids. V was shortened by 3 bases and J by 9 bases, with 12 bases between the two germline ends. CDR3 DNA (partial): TGTGCCTGGAGCACGGGGTATTCGCCC. Residues: CAWSTGYSP. The complete CDR3 reads CAWSTGYSPQHF.

CDR3 amino acids: CASSSLGQRHEQYF. Incomplete CDR3 DNA: TGTGCCAGCAGCTCCCTCGGTCAGCGCCACGAG. V gene TRBV7-9 combines with J gene TRBJ2-7, with D hard to call. The CDR3 is cut off 3 residues early in the read; its end comes from the germline J gene. The CDR3 totals 14 residues. Trimming took off 4 bases at V and 5 bases at J, with 15 bases between the two ends. In germline, CDR1 is SEHNR, CDR2 FQNEAQ (reference sequence).

As to this clone: The sequence runs out 3 residues before the end of the CDR3; the remainder is reconstructed from the germline J gene. The chain recombines TRBV19 with TRBJ2-1; TRBD2 matches at 9 bases. This CDR3 contains 15 residues. Germline-derived CDR1 and CDR2 are LNHDA and SQIVND (reference sequence). Germline trimming cut 8 bases from V and 0 bases from J; bases unmatched to any gene: 5. The CDR3 DNA, read in part, is TGTGCCAGTGCCAATAGCGGGGGCTCCTACAATGAG. Translating it yields CASANSGGSYNE. In full, the CDR3 reads CASANSGGSYNEQFF.

A remark on this clone: The read comes to an end 3 residues before the CDR3 does, leaving the germline J gene to fill in the end. J is TRBJ2-7 and V is TRBV28; D is undetermined. CDR3 length equals 15 residues. The germline V gene encodes CDR1 MDHEN and CDR2 SYDVKM. Trimming pared 3 bases from V and 0 bases from J, leaving 12 bases between. Partial CDR3 DNA: TGTGCCAGCAGTTTTGGCCATCCCACCTCCTACGAG. Amino acid sequence: CASSFGHPTSYE. The whole CDR3 sequence reads CASSFGHPTSYEQYF.

Partial CDR3 DNA: TGTGCCAGCAGCTACCGACTAGCTAGCACAGATACG. Protein product: CASSYRLASTDT. The CDR3 in full is CASSYRLASTDTQYF. The chain has TRBV5-4 and TRBJ2-3; 7 bases are a match to TRBD2. The missing CDR3 end, 3 residues past where the read stops, is filled in from the germline J gene. Germline V gene data show CDR1 as SGHNT and CDR2 as YYREEE (reference sequence). After removal of 3 bases from V and 0 bases from J, the junction contained 4 bases not matched to a gene. The CDR3 totals 15 residues.

As concerns this clone: The CDR3 end falls 3 residues outside the read, so it is completed with the germline J gene. The chain employs TRBV29-1 and TRBJ1-4; D perhaps matches TRBD1 (6 bases). The V gene lost 3 bases and the J gene lost 7 bases, with 12 bases spanning the gap. In germline, CDR1 is SQVTM, CDR2 ANQGSEA. The CDR3 contains 13 residues. The CDR3 region is CSVEVDRSEKLFF. The CDR3 DNA, read in part, is TGCAGCGTTGAGGTTGACAGGAGTGAAAAA.

As to this clone: The read is 3 residues too short to cover the CDR3 end, so that end is filled in from the germline J gene. The V gene is TRBV28, the J gene TRBJ1-5; weak D call: TRBD1 (5 bases). The germline V gene encodes CDR1 MDHEN and CDR2 SYDVKM. V dropped 6 bases and J dropped 2 bases, with 14 bases sitting between them. The CDR3 totals 15 residues. The CDR3 here is CASSAGGGRNQPQHF. The CDR3 bases that were read are TGTGCCAGCAGCGCGGGGGGAGGGCGCAATCAGCCC. The whole variable domain, filled in from reference TRBV28 and TRBJ1-5, reads DVKVTQSSRYLVKRTGEKVFLECVQDMDHENMFWYRQDPGLGLRLIYFSYDVKMKEKGDIPEGYSVSREKKERFSLILESASTNQTSMYLCASSAGGGRNQPQHFGDGTRLSIL.

As concerns this clone: From the germline J gene comes the end of the CDR3, since the read stops 3 residues before it. V is TRBV20-1 and J is TRBJ2-1; D is possibly TRBD2 (6 bases). This CDR3 comprises 15 residues. V was clipped by 0 bases and J by 2 bases, with 11 bases between them. Per the germline V gene, CDR1 is DFQATT and CDR2 is SNEGSKA (reference sequence). The sequenced part of the CDR3 DNA is TGCAGTGCTAGAGATCCGGGGGTAGCCTACAATGAG. Its translation: CSARDPGVAYNE. The entire CDR3 sequence reads CSARDPGVAYNEQFF.

About this clone itself: The read halts 3 residues ahead of the CDR3 end, with the missing end drawn from the germline J gene. The gene calls are TRBV19 and TRBJ1-1; D unclear. The CDR3 extends over 13 amino acids. Germline-derived CDR1 and CDR2 are LNHDA and SQIVND (reference sequence). Trimming cost V 3 bases and J 5 bases, with 10 bases left between them. CDR3 DNA (partial): TGTGCCAGTAGTATGGGCTTAGGTACTGAA. Translation gives CASSMGLGTE. The complete CDR3 sequence is CASSMGLGTEAFF.

Comments on this clone: The read is 3 residues too short to cover the CDR3 end, so that end is filled in from the germline J gene. This sequence joins TRBV6-2 or TRBV6-3 and TRBJ2-4, with 7 bases that match TRBD1. The CDR3 is 12 amino acids. V trimming: 5 bases; J trimming: 5 bases; junction bases outside the gene matches: 0. Germline CDR1 MNHEY, CDR2 SVGEGT. CDR3 DNA (partial): TGTGCCAGCAGTGACAGGGAAAACATT. This translates into CASSDRENI. The CDR3 as a whole reads CASSDRENIQYF.

A remark on this clone: The CDR3 goes on 3 residues after the read ends, and that part is filled in from the germline J gene. V and J are TRBV2 and TRBJ1-4, with TRBD1 matching 7 bases. The V and J ends lost 6 bases and 8 bases, in that order; junction bases with no gene match: 9. This CDR3 contains 14 residues. Germline CDR1 reads SNHLY; CDR2 reads FYNNEI. The part of the CDR3 DNA that was read is TGTGCCAGCAGCGCGACAGGGCTTATGGAAAAA. Its translation is CASSATGLMEK. The CDR3 reads in full as CASSATGLMEKLFF.

As for this clone: Read sequence stops 3 residues before the CDR3 end, and the germline J gene provides the missing end. This chain uses TRBV14 with TRBJ1-6; TRBD1 matches 7 bases. V dropped 5 bases and J dropped 9; count of bases not matched to a gene: 13. Germline V gene lookup returns CDR1 SGHDN and CDR2 FVKESK. The CDR3 extends over 16 amino acids. The covered CDR3 bases are TGTGCCAGCAGCGGCGGGACAGCAAACGCCATTTCACCC. Its protein is CASSGGTANAISP. In full, the CDR3 is CASSGGTANAISPLHF.

As concerns this clone: Read data end 3 residues before the CDR3 end; the end is taken from the germline J gene. The chain joins TRBV7-2 to TRBJ1-2; TRBD1 agrees at 7 bases. CDR1 and CDR2 from the germline V gene are SGHTA and FQGNSA. The CDR3 has 14 amino acids. The V segment lost 1 base and the J segment 5 bases; nucleotides outside the gene matches: 4. CDR3 DNA, as far as it was read: TGTGCCAGCAGCTTAGACGGGACAGTGTATGGC. The encoded protein is CASSLDGTVYG. The entire CDR3 is CASSLDGTVYGYTF. The full variable domain, rest sourced from reference TRBV7-2 and TRBJ1-2, is GAGVSQSPSNKVTEKGKDVELRCDPISGHTALYWYRQSLGQGLEFLIYFQGNSAPDKSGLPSDRFSAERTGGSVSTLTIQRTQQEDSAVYLCASSLDGTVYGYTFGSGTRLTVV.

About this clone itself: The read terminates 3 residues ahead of where the CDR3 ends, so the germline J gene completes it. The gene calls are TRBV14 and TRBJ2-7; possible D gene TRBD1, 7 bases. Germline assignment: CDR1 SGHDN and CDR2 FVKESK. V was pared by 8 bases and J by 3 bases, with 11 bases between. The CDR3 is made up of 12 amino acids. CDR3: CASGGGYYEQYF. CDR3 DNA (partial): TGTGCCAGCGGAGGGGGCTACTACGAG.

Concerning this clone itself: The read terminates 3 residues before the CDR3 end, so the remaining end is supplied by the germline J gene. V and J are TRBV30 and TRBJ2-7; D ambiguous. V was cut by 4 bases and J by 3 bases, with 13 bases left in between. The germline CDR1 and CDR2 sequences are GTSNPN and SVGIG (reference sequence). The CDR3 contains 13 residues. The sequenced part of the CDR3 DNA is TGTGCCTGGACTACCGCTAGTTTCTACGAG. Its protein is CAWTTASFYE. In full, the CDR3 reads CAWTTASFYEQYF.

Comments on this clone: The CDR3 end falls 3 residues outside the read, so it is completed with the germline J gene. The chain carries TRBV7-9 and TRBJ1-1; D is unresolved. The CDR3 is made up of 11 amino acids. The germline V gene has CDR1 SEHNR and CDR2 FQNEAQ (reference sequence). Trimming took off 6 bases at V and 3 bases at J, with 5 bases between the two ends. The CDR3 loop reads CASSPDTEAFF. CDR3 DNA (partial): TGTGCCAGCAGTCCAGACACTGAA. Full variable domain (missing parts from reference TRBV7-9 and TRBJ1-1): DTGVSQNPRHKITKRGQNVTFRCDPISEHNRLYWYRQTLGQGPEFLTYFQNEAQLEKSRLLSDRFSAERPKGSFSTLEIQRTEQGDSAMYLCASSPDTEAFFGQGTRLTVV.